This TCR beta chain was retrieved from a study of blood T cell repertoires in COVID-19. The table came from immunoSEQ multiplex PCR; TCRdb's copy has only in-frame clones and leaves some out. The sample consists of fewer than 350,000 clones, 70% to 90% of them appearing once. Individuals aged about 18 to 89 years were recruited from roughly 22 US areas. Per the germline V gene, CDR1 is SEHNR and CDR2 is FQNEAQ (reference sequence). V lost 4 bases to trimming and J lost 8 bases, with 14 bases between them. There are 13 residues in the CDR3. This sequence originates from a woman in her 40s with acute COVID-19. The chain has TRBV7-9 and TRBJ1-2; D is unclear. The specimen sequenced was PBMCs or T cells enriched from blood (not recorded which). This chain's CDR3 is CASSSTGNSGYTF. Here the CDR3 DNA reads TGTGCCAGCAGCTCTACGGGGAACTCCGGCTACACCTTC.